These T cell receptor beta chains were read from a single sample in a study of blood T cell repertoires in COVID-19. TCRdb's copy holds only in-frame clones and misses some; the assay was immunoSEQ multiplex PCR. The sample contains hundreds of thousands of clones, over 75% of which appear only once. Input material: PBMCs or T cells enriched from blood (not recorded which). These receptors all stem from a man aged 25 to 40 who had recovered from COVID-19. Each CDR3 is given with its conserved first and last residue. A D gene is named only where the DNA matches it firmly. Expanded clones get a size class; other rows say once, few or many, or leave the size out.

>TRBV6-5|NA|14|NA|TRBJ2-2
TGTGCCAGCAGAAGTAATCAGGGTACCGGGGAGCTGTTTTTT
CASRSNQGTGELFF
>TRBV18|once|15|NA|TRBJ2-2
TGTGCCAGCTCACCACAACAGCAGAACACCGGGGAGCTGTTTTTT
CASSPQQQNTGELFF
>TRBV4-1|NA|15|NA|TRBJ1-2
TGCGCCAGCAGCCAAGATCAGTGGACAGTATATGGCTACACCTTC
CASSQDQWTVYGYTF
>TRBV7-9|NA|10|NA|TRBJ2-1
TGTGCCAGCGGCCGGGGTTCCCAGTTCTTC
CASGRGSQFF
>TRBV5-1|few|14|NA|TRBJ1-1
TGCGCCAGCAGCGAAGGGGTGGGGAACACTGAAGCTTTCTTT
CASSEGVGNTEAFF
>TRBV6-4|few|14|TRBD2|TRBJ2-2
TGTGCCAGCAGTGAGCGGGGGGACACCGGGGAGCTGTTTTTT
CASSERGDTGELFF
>TRBV29-1|NA|11|NA|TRBJ1-4
TGCAGCGGGAGTAGAGGTGAAAAACTGTTTTTT
CSGSRGEKLFF
>TRBV24-1|NA|13|NA|TRBJ2-7
TGTGCCACCAGTGACAGGGCCTCCTACGAGCAGTACTTC
CATSDRASYEQYF
>TRBV3-1/TRBV3-2|NA|11|NA|TRBJ2-7
TGTGCCAGCAGCCAAGGGAGGGAGCAGTACTTC
CASSQGREQYF
>TRBV3-1/TRBV3-2|NA|15|NA|TRBJ1-3
TGTGCCAGCAGCCAAGATCTCCGCTCTGGAAACACCATATATTTT
CASSQDLRSGNTIYF
>TRBV9|NA|17|TRBD2|TRBJ2-1
TGTGCCAGCGGTTTACTAGCGGGTTCTTTCTCCTACAATGAGCAGTTCTTC
CASGLLAGSFSYNEQFF
>TRBV3-1/TRBV3-2|NA|12|NA|TRBJ1-2
TGTGCCAGCACCACCTGGGGCGGAGGCTACACCTTC
CASTTWGGGYTF
>TRBV19|NA|12|TRBD1|TRBJ1-1
TGTGCCAGTGTGGGACAGATCCCTGAAGCTTTCTTT
CASVGQIPEAFF
>TRBV5-6|once|14|NA|TRBJ1-1
TGTGCCAGCAGCTCCCGGGAACATCGGGCTGAAGCTTTCTTT
CASSSREHRAEAFF
>TRBV9|NA|15|TRBD2|TRBJ2-3
TGTGCCAGCAGCACCGGGACTAGGATTTCAGATACGCAGTATTTT
CASSTGTRISDTQYF
>TRBV3-1/TRBV3-2|NA|14|NA|TRBJ1-3
TGTGCCAGCAGCCGGACAGCCGCCAGAAACACCATATATTTT
CASSRTAARNTIYF
>TRBV7-6|NA|16|TRBD1|TRBJ2-3
TGTGCCAGCAGCTTAGTGGCAGGGGGCCTCACAGATACGCAGTATTTT
CASSLVAGGLTDTQYF
>TRBV7-9|few|12|TRBD1|TRBJ1-4
TGTGCCAGCAGCTTGGACAGGGGAAAACTGTTTTTT
CASSLDRGKLFF
>TRBV5-6|NA|15|NA|TRBJ2-1
TGTGCCAGCAGCCCGGGATTATGGGGTGGCAATGAGCAGTTCTTC
CASSPGLWGGNEQFF
>TRBV20-1|NA|11|NA|TRBJ1-1
TGCAGTGCTCGGGACTGGCCAGAAGCTTTCTTT
CSARDWPEAFF
>TRBV12-5|NA|15|NA|TRBJ2-5
TGTGCTAGTGGTTTGGTACGCGGGGCACAAGAGACCCAGTACTTC
CASGLVRGAQETQYF
>TRBV4-2|NA|13|NA|TRBJ2-7
TGTGCCAGCAGCATGGAGTTGGCCTACGAGCAGTACTTC
CASSMELAYEQYF
>TRBV10-3|NA|15|NA|TRBJ2-5
TGTGCCATCAGTGTCGACAGTCAGGGCGTGGAGACCCAGTACTTC
CAISVDSQGVETQYF
>TRBV19|NA|14|TRBD1|TRBJ1-2
TGTGCCAGTAGGGGACAGGGGATATACTATGGCTACACCTTC
CASRGQGIYYGYTF
>TRBV11-2|NA|14|NA|TRBJ1-1
TGTGCCAGCAGACTAGGAGGACAGCCCGATGAAGCTTTCTTT
CASRLGGQPDEAFF
>TRBV3-1/TRBV3-2|NA|15|TRBD1|TRBJ2-7
TGTGCCAGCAGCCTCAGGGGGCCTACATCCTACGAGCAGTACTTC
CASSLRGPTSYEQYF
>TRBV10-3|NA|11|NA|TRBJ1-3
TGTGCCACCCAGGTTGGAAACACCATATATTTT
CATQVGNTIYF
>TRBV18|NA|12|NA|TRBJ1-1
TGTGCCAGCTCACGTCAGAACACTGAAGCTTTCTTT
CASSRQNTEAFF
>TRBV19|NA|16|TRBD1|TRBJ2-1
TGTGCCACTGAGTACAGGCGGGACAGGGCCTACAATGAGCAGTTCTTC
CATEYRRDRAYNEQFF
>TRBV5-1|NA|16|TRBD2|TRBJ2-7
TGCGCCAGCAGCTTGGCCAGCGGGGGGGCGGCCTACGAGCAGTACTTC
CASSLASGGAAYEQYF
>TRBV5-8|NA|16|TRBD1|TRBJ1-2
TGTGCCAGCAGCTTGGACTCAGGGGGATCAGGCTATGGCTACACCTTC
CASSLDSGGSGYGYTF
>TRBV21-1|NA|14|NA|TRBJ1-2
TGTGCCAGAGACCGGGACTCCAAGTACTATGGCTACACCTTC
CARDRDSKYYGYTF
>TRBV19|once|13|NA|TRBJ1-5
TGTGCCAGTAGCTCAGGGATGGGCCAGCCCCAGCATTTT
CASSSGMGQPQHF
>TRBV19|NA|16|TRBD1|TRBJ1-6
TGTGCCAGTAGACCCTGGGACAGGGGACGGGACTCACCCCTCCACTTT
CASRPWDRGRDSPLHF
>TRBV6-6|NA|16|NA|TRBJ2-7
TGTGCCAGCAGTTATTCCGTAGCAGTCGAGGACTACGAGCAGTACTTC
CASSYSVAVEDYEQYF
>TRBV7-9|NA|14|NA|TRBJ1-1
TGTGCCAGCAGTCCGAAGGTAGGGGGCACTGAAGCTTTCTTT
CASSPKVGGTEAFF
>TRBV6-1|NA|15|TRBD1|TRBJ1-5
TGTGCCAGCAGTGCGTCCAGGGGGCGCAATCAGCCCCAGCATTTT
CASSASRGRNQPQHF
>TRBV21-1|NA|15|NA|TRBJ2-1
TGTGCCAGCAGCAAAGGCGGGGGGGCCGGAAATGAGCAGTTCTTC
CASSKGGGAGNEQFF
>TRBV7-3|NA|14|NA|TRBJ1-1
TGTGCCAGCAGCTTAGGGTCAGGGTACACTGAAGCTTTCTTT
CASSLGSGYTEAFF
>TRBV30|NA|14|NA|TRBJ2-1
TGTGCCTGGAGCGACCCCGAGCGGCACAATGAGCAGTTCTTC
CAWSDPERHNEQFF
>TRBV5-1|NA|14|TRBD1|TRBJ2-7
TGCGCCAGCAGCAGTCGGGGACAGGGCGACGAGCAGTACTTC
CASSSRGQGDEQYF
>TRBV10-3|NA|14|NA|TRBJ1-1
TGTGCCATCAGTGTATCGGACAGAAACTCTAAAGCTTTCTTT
CAISVSDRNSKAFF
>TRBV7-8|NA|14|TRBD1|TRBJ1-5
TGTGCCAGCAGCCAGGGACAGGACAATCAGCCCCAGCATTTT
CASSQGQDNQPQHF
>TRBV5-1|NA|17|TRBD1|TRBJ2-7
TGCGCCAGCAGAAGGACAGGGGTTTTCAATGGGATTGGCGAGCAGTACTTC
CASRRTGVFNGIGEQYF
>TRBV5-4|NA|15|TRBD2|TRBJ2-5
TGTGCCAGCAGCTTGCCTAGCGGGGGGGCGGAGACCCAGTACTTC
CASSLPSGGAETQYF
>TRBV5-4|NA|15|TRBD1|TRBJ2-7
TGTGCCAGCAGCTTGAGGACAGGGGGACTCTACGAGCAGTACTTC
CASSLRTGGLYEQYF